This paragraph reports one TCR beta chain. In its sample, this clonotype was seen many times. The clone's antigen remains unknown. Per-base quality was not reported, and no clone a single base away is much larger than it. The time point label, as the study defines it: newly diagnosed GD, antithyroid drugs for less than 3 months. For both TCR sequencing and RNA sequencing, RNA was extracted from PBMCs using TRIzol. The diagnosis of Graves' disease was made according to American Thyroid Association guidelines. Recruitment of patients was carried out at an endocrinology department in Xi'an, China. Each patient gave approximately 10 milliliters of peripheral blood, collected in an EDTA anticoagulant tube. Ficoll Paque Plus density gradient separation was used to isolate PBMCs, and no further T cell sorting was performed. An Agilent 2100 Bioanalyzer and agarose gel were used to check RNA quality, and a NanoDrop 2000 was used to measure RNA concentration.

The receptor library was made with multiplex PCR. The sequencing machine was an Illumina HiSeq 4000. TCR beta libraries were built with iRepertoire HTBI primers and Arm-PCR amplification of CDR3 regions. Before sequencing, the PCR products went through gel purification. The authors processed their data as follows. Gene usage analysis of CDR3 amino acid clonotypes used the 62 TRBV and 14 to 15 TRBJ segments found across samples. COPE and FqMerger were used to merge filtered high-quality paired reads into contigs. Contigs were aligned with BLAST to IMGT TRBV, TRBD and TRBJ reference genes, and CDR3 was defined per IMGT. Highly expanded clones were defined as clonotypes with a frequency above 0.1%. Repertoire diversity was measured by Shannon entropy, and V-J evenness by the Gini coefficient. Clonotypes shared by more than one individual were considered public. TCRdb itself trimmed the public reads at Q25 with fastp, ran MiXCR and retained productive beta chains. Under each unique CDR3 protein, matching rows form one entry showing the most common genes and DNA. The V and J calls were not made by the authors but by TCRdb's processing. This sample has approximately 360,000 distinct CDR3 sequences in its table, and about 12% of those were observed once. The top ten hold approximately 17% of the sample.

The sample is drawn from a study of regulatory T cells in long-lasting Graves disease (TCRdb year 2021). Study-wide context: Antithyroid drugs had been taken for less than 3 months by newly diagnosed Graves' disease patients. Patients with persistent Graves' disease were compared with patients with newly diagnosed Graves' disease using TCR sequencing and RNA sequencing of peripheral blood. The study was conducted in China and was registered as a clinical trial. A total of about 35 samples underwent TCR sequencing: around 13 from persistent and roughly 20 from newly diagnosed Graves' disease patients.

The CDR3 holds 16 amino acids from the cysteine to the phenylalanine. The retained sequence is limited to the CDR3, 48 bases, with the frame set at the first base. Via the germline V gene, CDR1 is SGHRS and CDR2 YFSETQ. V and J lose 0 bases and 7 bases, and a span of 14 bases separates them. The full study reports these points: Lower TCR Shannon entropy and fewer highly expanded clones were observed in persistent Graves' disease patients than in newly diagnosed patients, which suggested clonal expansion. Only the TCR beta chain was sequenced and analyzed. Only peripheral blood was studied, because thyroid tissue, the primary lesion, was inaccessible. Patients with persistent disease shared more public clonotypes (around 2,500) than newly diagnosed patients did (roughly 970). As a limitation, the authors acknowledged that the small sample size may reduce accuracy. Persistent disease showed preferential use of TRBV28, TRBJ1-2 and TRBJ2-5, whereas newly diagnosed disease favored TRBV20-1 and TRBJ2-1.

These data were also filed under a second study, of T cells in Graves' hyperthyroidism and ophthalmopathy. Per the second study: A patient counted as having stable Graves' hyperthyroidism if no progression to ophthalmopathy occurred over 18 months of follow-up. Hyperthyroidism patients were newly diagnosed, had a disease duration of under 2 months, and were aged 18 to 65 years. Patients with uncontrolled infections, other autoimmune diseases, pregnancy or lactation were excluded. Clinical symptoms, serum thyroxine and TRAb, thyroid ultrasound, and orbital computed tomography formed the basis for the diagnoses. For the first round of RT-PCR on the TCR CDR3, the HTBI primer set was used together with the Qiagen OneStep RT-PCR kit. Blood samples also contained most of the expanded thyroid clonotypes (frequency above 0.001), which suggests that blood repertoires may reflect thyroid immune responses. A model built on a 13 V-J signature distinguished ophthalmopathy from stable hyperthyroidism, reaching approximately 89% sensitivity and about 81% specificity in cross-validation and 80%/75% in testing. In validation, the model predicted progression to ophthalmopathy a median of roughly 6.5 months before onset, with roughly 70% sensitivity and just under 75% specificity. TCR V-J signatures able to tell the groups apart were searched for in a discovery cohort of 90 to 100 patients, of whom 43 had Graves' ophthalmopathy and 57 had stable Graves' hyperthyroidism. Prospective prediction of ophthalmopathy was tested in an independent validation cohort consisting of 18 hyperthyroidism patients and some 15 patients who later progressed to ophthalmopathy. The roughly 91 discovery patients were randomly split 7:3 into training and test sets. Thyroid tissue and blood T-cell repertoires from six Graves' hyperthyroidism patients were also compared in the study. Once sampling was done, hyperthyroidism patients were given methimazole at a starting dose of 30 mg daily, whereas ophthalmopathy patients were given high-dose intravenous methylprednisolone. A second multiplex PCR round built the libraries, followed by size selection and purification. The libraries were sequenced on an Illumina HiSeq2000 using paired-end 100 bp reads. SOAPnuke was used to process the raw data, throwing out any read that contained adapters or uncalled bases, had a mean Phred below 15, or lacked an exact constant-primer or identifier match. COPE v1.2.5 was used to merge high-quality paired reads, and clonotypes were defined as unique nucleotide sequences. MiTCR v1.1 was used to align the clonotypes against IMGT TRBV, TRBD and TRBJ reference segments. Only V-J combinations with frequency above 0.0001, covering approximately 99% of repertoires, were analysed. The TCS score was defined as the ratio of F50 (clonal expansion) to E x V (chaos), calculated using BLOSUM62-based TCRdist between CDR3 peptides within each V-J. Welch's t-statistics and random forest reduced fewer than 550 V-J features to 10 to 15, which were used in a naive Bayes classifier (R e1071). No statistical method was used to fix the sample size in advance, and group allocation was not hidden from the investigators. The paper describes TCR Vbeta CDR3 sequencing of more than 120 peripheral blood samples, made up of roughly 40 ophthalmopathy patients, 70 to 75 hyperthyroidism patients and around 17 progressor patients.

Source: peripheral blood mononuclear cells (PBMCs), taken at new diagnosis, from a patient treated with antithyroid drugs. This TCR derives from a woman aged 18-29 years with Graves disease. Donor details come from another sample of the same person, matched by shared clones. This sequence uses TRBV5-1 and TRBJ1-6; no D gene can be assigned with confidence. The nucleotide sequence reads as follows: TGCGCCAGCAGCTTGGGAGTTTACCAGACAAATTCACCCCTCCACTTT. Protein translation: CASSLGVYQTNSPLHF. Reference TRBV5-1 and TRBJ1-6 genes cover what lies past the CDR3, so the full variable domain is KAGVTQTPRYLIKTRGQQVTLSCSPISGHRSVSWYQQTPGQGLQFLFEYFSETQRNKGNFPGRFSGRQFSNSRSEMNVSTLELGDSALYLCASSLGVYQTNSPLHFGNGTRLTVT.